The 28 T cell receptor beta chains reported below all come from one sample, sequenced in a study of shared clonotypes between healthy human individuals. Sequencing used immunoSEQ multiplex PCR; TCRdb keeps in-frame clones, though not all of them. The table has roughly 2,000,000 clones, approximately 95% seen once. CD8 cells classed as naive were CD45RO-negative and positively selected for CCR7, excluding terminally differentiated effector memory CD45RA+ cells. The sequencing sample was made of naive CD8+ T cells sorted from blood. These TCRs come from a man younger than 35 in good health.

The sample holds one count of this clone. The rearrangement uses TRBV15 and TRBJ1-2; D might be TRBD1 (5 bases). The V end was cut by 3 bases, the J end by 5 bases, with 16 bases between. This CDR3 is built from 15 residues. Germline CDR1 reads LNHNV; CDR2 reads YYDKDF (reference sequence). The CDR3 DNA follows: TGTGCCACCAGCAGGGATCAGGGCAGTTATTATGGCTACACCTTC. The encoded protein is CATSRDQGSYYGYTF.

The chain couples TRBV27 to TRBJ2-1; the match to TRBD1 covers 7 bases. The CDR3 has 16 residues. V gave up 5 bases and J gave up 7 bases; unmatched junction bases: 14. CDR1 is MNHEY and CDR2 is SMNVEV in the germline V gene (reference sequence). The CDR3 nucleotides are TGTGCCAGCAGTCCCCGGGACAGTCCAAATTTTAATGAGCAGTTCTTC. Encoded protein: CASSPRDSPNFNEQFF.

This rearrangement joins TRBV27 to TRBJ2-3; 10 bases match TRBD2. The CDR3 contains 15 residues. With V trimmed by 8 bases and J by 6 bases, 11 bases remained unmatched. The germline CDR1 and CDR2 sequences are MNHEY and SMNVEV (reference sequence). The CDR3 here is CASDQRAGGPDTQYF. The CDR3 DNA is TGTGCCAGCGATCAGAGAGCGGGAGGGCCTGATACGCAGTATTTT.

The rearrangement uses TRBV4-1 and TRBJ2-5, with TRBD1 identical over 7 bases. V gave up 5 bases and J gave up 1 base; unmatched junction bases: 7. The CDR3 contains 15 residues. The V gene's germline CDR1 is MGHRA and CDR2 YSYEKL. This CDR3 reads CASSGFHRGQETQYF. The CDR3 bases are TGCGCCAGCAGCGGCTTTCACAGGGGCCAAGAGACCCAGTACTTC.

The V and J genes are TRBV4-3 and TRBJ2-1, with 12 positions matching TRBD2. V shed 2 bases and J 8 bases; nucleotides not matched to a gene: 4. CDR3 length equals 15 residues. Per germline, CDR1 LGHNA and CDR2 YSLEER. CDR3 coding DNA: TGCGCCAGCAGCCAAAGACTAGCGGGAGTCTATGAGCAGTTCTTC. Its translation is CASSQRLAGVYEQFF.

This sequence joins TRBV27 and TRBJ2-3; D is perhaps TRBD2 (6 bases). Germline loops: CDR1 MNHEY, CDR2 SMNVEV (reference sequence). Trimming took 5 bases from V and 5 from J, leaving 20 bases between them. This CDR3 is 16 amino acids long. CDR3 protein: CASSLVWASEEDTQYF. CDR3 DNA sequence: TGTGCCAGCAGTCTGGTGTGGGCTAGCGAGGAAGATACGCAGTATTTT.

The CDR3 nucleotides are TGTGCCAGCAGCTTAGCGAGTCTAGCGGGCCTCTACGAGCAGTACTTC. Its translation: CASSLASLAGLYEQYF. The V and J genes are TRBV7-2 and TRBJ2-7; 8 bases line up with TRBD2. The V gene end was trimmed by 0 bases and the J gene end by 3 bases; junction bases not matched to a gene: 7. This CDR3 comprises 16 residues. From germline, CDR1 is SGHTA and CDR2 FQGNSA.

The V gene is TRBV6-1, the J gene TRBJ2-2; D perhaps matches TRBD1 (5 bases). V was cut by 2 bases and J by 5 bases, with 12 bases left in between. Per the germline V gene, CDR1 is MNHNS and CDR2 is SASEGT. This CDR3 is built from 15 residues. The CDR3 sequence is CASSELGVGTGELFF. The CDR3 bases are TGTGCCAGCAGTGAACTAGGGGTCGGGACCGGGGAGCTGTTTTTT.

V usage is TRBV6-6 and J usage is TRBJ2-3; the D gene could be TRBD1 or TRBD2 (5 bases each). This CDR3 has 11 residues. Germline V lookup: CDR1 MNHNY, CDR2 SVGAGI (reference sequence). V gave up 3 bases and J gave up 8 bases, with 6 bases separating them. CDR3 DNA sequence: TGTGCCAGCAGTTATGGGGGTACGCAGTATTTT. Translating gives CASSYGGTQYF.

The V and J genes are TRBV29-1 and TRBJ1-2, with D tentatively TRBD1 (5 bases). The CDR3 has 15 amino acids. Germline-derived CDR1 and CDR2 are SQVTM and ANQGSEA. Trimming took off 6 bases at V and 0 bases at J, with 17 bases between the two ends. This chain's CDR3 is CSVADRIRTNYGYTF. CDR3 sequence (DNA): TGCAGCGTGGCTGACAGAATACGAACTAACTATGGCTACACCTTC.

The CDR3 region is CASSRTWGEVETNEKLFF. CDR3 DNA: TGTGCCAGCAGCCGTACTTGGGGCGAAGTCGAGACTAATGAAAAACTGTTTTTT. The V gene is TRBV5-8, the J gene TRBJ1-4; a weak D match, TRBD1 (5 bases). Trimming pared 4 bases from V and 2 bases from J, leaving 21 bases between. Germline CDR1 and CDR2: SGHTS and YDEGEE. The CDR3 is made up of 18 amino acids.

This sequence joins TRBV7-9 and TRBJ2-1; no reliable D call. The CDR3 length is 12 residues. Germline CDR1 reads SEHNR; CDR2 reads FQNEAQ (reference sequence). Trimming pared 0 bases from V and 7 bases from J, leaving 4 bases between. CDR3 nucleotides: TGTGCCAGCAGCTTAGCGTGGAATGAGCAGTTCTTC. Amino acid sequence: CASSLAWNEQFF.

The V call is TRBV7-2, the J call TRBJ2-3; D unclear. The ends were cut back, 3 bases at V and 5 bases at J, with 15 bases in the middle. This CDR3 has 15 amino acids. Looked up from germline, CDR1 is SGHTA and CDR2 is FQGNSA. The CDR3 DNA reads TGTGCCAGCAGCTTTGTAGCCCGAGAGGAAGATACGCAGTATTTT. Translating gives CASSFVAREEDTQYF.

About this clone itself: Other DNA sequences within the sample encode an identical CDR3. The chain links TRBV6-5 to TRBJ2-2; no clear D. V was pared by 0 bases and J by 6 bases, with 5 bases between. CDR1 MNHEY and CDR2 SVGAGI come from the germline V gene. CDR3 length: 13 residues. The CDR3 here is CASSYSTSGELFF. CDR3 bases: TGTGCCAGCAGTTACTCGACCTCCGGGGAGCTGTTTTTT.

The chain couples TRBV14 to TRBJ2-3; D remains unclear. Trimming stripped 1 base from V and 2 bases from J, with 7 bases between. In germline, CDR1 is SGHDN, CDR2 FVKESK. This CDR3 region has 14 residues. The CDR3 nucleotides read TGTGCCAGCAGCCAAGGCCAGTTCACAGATACGCAGTATTTT. Its translation is CASSQGQFTDTQYF. The complete variable domain, with remaining parts taken from reference TRBV14 and TRBJ2-3, reads EAGVTQFPSHSVIEKGQTVTLRCDPISGHDNLYWYRRVMGKEIKFLLHFVKESKQDESGMPNNRFLAERTGGTYSTLKVQPAELEDSGVYFCASSQGQFTDTQYFGPGTRLTVL.

The rearrangement uses TRBV9 and TRBJ2-1, with 7 bases identical to TRBD2. The CDR3 has 19 amino acids. Germline CDR1 reads SGDLS; CDR2 reads YYNGEE. The V gene end was trimmed by 4 bases and the J gene end by 0 bases; junction bases not matched to a gene: 16. In DNA, the CDR3 is TGTGCCAGCAGCCCCGACTGGACTAGGTTCGCGAGCTCCTACAATGAGCAGTTCTTC. Amino acids: CASSPDWTRFASSYNEQFF.

This chain joins TRBV5-1 and TRBJ1-4; TRBD1 agrees at 7 bases. Germline CDR1 reads SGHRS; CDR2 reads YFSETQ. J gave up 2 bases and V 4 bases, and 8 bases lay outside the gene matches. The CDR3 loop spans 16 amino acids. The CDR3 loop reads CASSPSRDSTNEKLFF. As DNA, the CDR3 is TGCGCCAGCAGCCCGTCCCGGGACAGCACTAATGAAAAACTGTTTTTT.

CDR3 in amino acids: CASSGRGAQTTDEQYF. In DNA form, the CDR3 reads TGTGCCAGCAGCGGGAGGGGGGCACAGACAACTGACGAGCAGTACTTC. V usage is TRBV7-9 and J usage is TRBJ2-7; TRBD2 might be the D (7 bases). Germline-derived CDR1 and CDR2 are SEHNR and FQNEAQ (reference sequence). Trimming left V 5 bases short and J 5 bases short, with 22 bases between. The CDR3 is 16 amino acids.

Regarding this clone: A read error may explain this, as a much larger clone is one base away. The same CDR3 can be traced to other DNA sequences in this sample. The chain uses TRBV7-9 and TRBJ2-2, with unresolved D. CDR1 SEHNR and CDR2 FQNEAQ come from the germline V gene (reference sequence). Trimming took off 1 base at V and 7 bases at J, with 4 bases between the two ends. The CDR3 has 12 residues. CDR3 in DNA: TGTGCCAGCAGCTTAGGGAACGGGGAGCTGTTTTTT. The encoded protein is CASSLGNGELFF.

The chain carries TRBV5-1 and TRBJ2-1; the D is unclear. CDR1 and CDR2 (germline): SGHRS, YFSETQ. The CDR3 is made up of 12 amino acids. Trimming pared 0 bases from V and 10 bases from J, leaving 8 bases between. CDR3 amino acids: CASSLAPREQFF. The CDR3 DNA sequence: TGCGCCAGCAGCTTGGCCCCCCGGGAGCAGTTCTTC.

The rearrangement joins TRBV4-1 to TRBJ1-4, with 8 bases aligning to TRBD1. CDR3 length: 14 residues. The V segment lost 5 bases and the J segment 6 bases; nucleotides outside the gene matches: 5. Germline V CDR1 and CDR2: MGHRA, YSYEKL. Here the CDR3 DNA reads TGCGCCAGCAGCTACGAGGGACAGGATGAAAAACTGTTTTTT. It codes for CASSYEGQDEKLFF.

CDR3 in DNA: TGCGCCAGCAGCCAAGACGGGACAGGGTTCGATGAGCAGTTCTTC. Encoded protein: CASSQDGTGFDEQFF. The V gene is TRBV4-1, the J gene TRBJ2-1, with TRBD1 matching over 9 bases. The CDR3 has 15 residues. J gave up 8 bases and V 0 bases, and 5 bases lay outside the gene matches. Germline values: CDR1 MGHRA, CDR2 YSYEKL.

The chain couples TRBV7-2 to TRBJ2-1; D is possibly TRBD2 (6 bases). Trimming left V 1 base short and J 8 bases short, with 6 bases between. Germline values: CDR1 SGHTA, CDR2 FQGNSA. CDR3 length: 12 amino acids. The CDR3 protein is CASSLGGDEQFF. The CDR3 DNA is TGTGCCAGCAGCTTAGGGGGGGATGAGCAGTTCTTC.

V is TRBV5-8 and J is TRBJ2-7; 9 nucleotides agree with TRBD2. Germline assignment: CDR1 SGHTS and CDR2 YDEGEE. The CDR3 totals 16 residues. V shed 0 bases, J shed 5 bases, and the junction held 9 bases outside the gene matches. CDR3 bases: TGTGCCAGCAGCTTGGGCAGCCTTAGCGGGAGAGACGAGCAGTACTTC. Translation: CASSLGSLSGRDEQYF.

In its sample, this clone was seen once. The V call is TRBV30, the J call TRBJ1-1; 9 bases map to TRBD1. The CDR3 is 14 residues long. Germline V gene lookup returns CDR1 GTSNPN and CDR2 SVGIG (reference sequence). V was pared by 2 bases and J by 5 bases, with 6 bases of the junction left unmatched. In DNA, the CDR3 is TGTGCCTGGAGTCAGGACAGGGGAGGGACTGAAGCTTTCTTT. It yields the protein CAWSQDRGGTEAFF.

This sequence joins TRBV27 and TRBJ2-2, with D tentatively TRBD2 (6 bases). The germline V gene encodes CDR1 MNHEY and CDR2 SMNVEV (reference sequence). Trimming removed 5 bases at V and 3 bases at J, with 16 bases between. The CDR3 covers 16 residues. The CDR3 is CASSKEWGRYTGELFF. CDR3 in DNA: TGTGCCAGCAGTAAGGAATGGGGGAGGTACACCGGGGAGCTGTTTTTT.

The chain joins TRBV2 to TRBJ2-3, with 11 positions matching TRBD2. The CDR3 runs 16 residues. The germline V gene has CDR1 SNHLY and CDR2 FYNNEI. After removal of 6 bases from V and 3 bases from J, the junction contained 8 bases not matched to a gene. CDR3 region: CASSRLAGRGTDTQYF. The CDR3 DNA sequence: TGTGCCAGCAGCCGACTAGCGGGGCGGGGTACAGATACGCAGTATTTT.

As to this clone: Distinct nucleotide sequences in the sample also encode this CDR3. The chain uses TRBV27 and TRBJ2-6, with D hard to call. The CDR3 has 13 residues. Trimming took off 7 bases at V and 0 bases at J, with 4 bases between the two ends. CDR1 MNHEY and CDR2 SMNVEV come from the germline V gene (reference sequence). The CDR3 bases are TGTGCCAGCACCGACTCTGGGGCCAACGTCCTGACTTTC. It translates to CASTDSGANVLTF.